The present TCR beta chain was sequenced within a study of cytomegalovirus exposure and HLA in healthy donors. General observations from the study: Some public TCRs appeared in many individuals, while most sequences were rare. A link between a missense DCLRE1C variant and TCR beta V- and J-gene trimming emerged from a later analysis.

60 Vbeta and 13 Jbeta primers were used in PCR. The assay was immunoSEQ multiplex PCR, and TCRdb's table has in-frame clones only and misses some. The sample has some 100,000 clones, about 68% seen once. About this clone: No antigen is known for it.

The germline V and J ends were trimmed by 0 bases and 6 bases, with 13 bases remaining between them. This CDR3 spans 15 amino acids. CDR1 is SEHNR, CDR2 FQNEAQ, per germline (reference sequence). This clonotype originated in a male donor in good health and CMV-seropositive. Sequencing was carried out using PBMCs. The chain links TRBV7-9 to TRBJ2-3; D is possibly TRBD2 (6 bases). The CDR3 reads CASSLALGGGDTQYF. The DNA for the CDR3 is TGTGCCAGCAGCTTAGCGCTCGGGGGAGGCGATACGCAGTATTTT.